This T cell receptor (beta chain) was recorded in a study of cytomegalovirus exposure and HLA in healthy donors. Study-level results: Three CMV-associated chains proved CMV antigen-specific in vitro. Among donors in an Asian-associated ancestry cluster, a later analysis reportedly found fewer N-insertions than the approximately 700-donor mean. A later look showed TCR association rates differing by HLA locus, highest for DRB1 and lowest for HLA-C. An observed cluster of highly shared sequence variants was recorded as a likely sequencing artifact.

From germline, CDR1 is MNHEY and CDR2 SMNVEV (reference sequence). This CDR3 is built from 13 residues. It was with 60 Vbeta and 13 Jbeta primers that the PCR ran. Sequenced by immunoSEQ multiplex PCR; TCRdb stores in-frame clones only, minus some. The data show 130,000 to 150,000 clones, nearly 80% seen once. With respect to this clone: What it binds is not known.

The sample was PBMCs. This rearrangement joins TRBV27 to TRBJ2-5; TRBD2 agrees at 8 bases. The J call is doubtful: the DNA matches TRBJ2-7 better. This clonotype originated in a man aged 35 to 55 in good health and CMV-seropositive. CDR3 amino acids: CATYSGTSHEQYF. The DNA for the CDR3 is TGTGCCACATATAGCGGGACATCCCACGAGCAGTACTTC.